The TCR beta chain described here comes from a study of blood T cell repertoires in COVID-19. Study summary: Samples taken during acute and convalescent COVID-19 were collected in the United States, Italy and Spain. From T cells, B-cell-depleted T cells, or PBMCs came the material, which was cDNA or gDNA.

In the study's own analysis: The authors estimated nucleated cell counts from reference gene primer amplification. Sequencing used immunoSEQ multiplex PCR; TCRdb keeps in-frame clones, though not all of them. V and J calls and clone size are copied from that table; D and trimming were computed from the DNA. Among more than 50,000 clones listed, nearly 90% were seen once. Material: peripheral blood. The sequence was obtained from a man aged 55 to 70 with active COVID-19.

CDR3 sequence reads: CASSLSEGYEQYF. DNA for the CDR3: TGTGCCAGCAGCTTGAGCGAAGGCTACGAGCAGTACTTC. This chain uses TRBV3-1 (or the pseudogene TRBV3-2) with TRBJ2-7; D is unresolved. V dropped 5 bases and J dropped 3 bases, with 11 bases sitting between them. Germline V gives CDR1 LGHDT, CDR2 YNNKEL (reference sequence). The CDR3 is 13 residues long.